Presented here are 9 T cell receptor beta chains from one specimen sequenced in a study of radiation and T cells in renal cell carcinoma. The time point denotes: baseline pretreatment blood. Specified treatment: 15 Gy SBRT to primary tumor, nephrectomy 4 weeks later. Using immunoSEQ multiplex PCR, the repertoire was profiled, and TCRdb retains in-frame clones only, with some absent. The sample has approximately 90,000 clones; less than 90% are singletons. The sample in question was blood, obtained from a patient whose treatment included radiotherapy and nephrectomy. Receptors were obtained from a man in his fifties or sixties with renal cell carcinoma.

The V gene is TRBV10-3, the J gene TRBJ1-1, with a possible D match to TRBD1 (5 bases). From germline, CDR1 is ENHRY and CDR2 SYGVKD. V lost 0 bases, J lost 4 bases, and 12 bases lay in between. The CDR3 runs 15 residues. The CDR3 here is CAISESIGASTEAFF. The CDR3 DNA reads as TGTGCCATCAGTGAGTCGATAGGGGCCTCCACTGAAGCTTTCTTT.

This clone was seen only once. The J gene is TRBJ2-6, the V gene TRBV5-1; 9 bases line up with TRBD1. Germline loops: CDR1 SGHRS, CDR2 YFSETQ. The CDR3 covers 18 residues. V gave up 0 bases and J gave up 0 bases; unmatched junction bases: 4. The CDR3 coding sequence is TGCGCCAGCAGCTTGGATGGACAGGGGCACTCTGGGGCCAACGTCCTGACTTTC. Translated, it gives CASSLDGQGHSGANVLTF. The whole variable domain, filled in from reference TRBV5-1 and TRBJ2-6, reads KAGVTQTPRYLIKTRGQQVTLSCSPISGHRSVSWYQQTPGQGLQFLFEYFSETQRNKGNFPGRFSGRQFSNSRSEMNVSTLELGDSALYLCASSLDGQGHSGANVLTFGAGSRLTVL.

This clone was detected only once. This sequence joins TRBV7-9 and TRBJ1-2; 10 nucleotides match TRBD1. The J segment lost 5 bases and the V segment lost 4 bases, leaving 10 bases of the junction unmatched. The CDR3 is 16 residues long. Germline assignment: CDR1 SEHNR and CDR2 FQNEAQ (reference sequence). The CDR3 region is CASSSAGTGVGYGYTF. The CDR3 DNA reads TGTGCCAGCAGCTCAGCCGGGACAGGGGTGGGTTATGGCTACACCTTC.

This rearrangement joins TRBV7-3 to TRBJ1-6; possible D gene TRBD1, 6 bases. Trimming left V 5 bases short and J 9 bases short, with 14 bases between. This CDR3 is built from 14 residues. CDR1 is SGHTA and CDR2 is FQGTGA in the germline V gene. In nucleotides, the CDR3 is TGTGCCAGCAGCCCCGGCGGGGGGCCTTCACCCCTCCACTTT. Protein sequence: CASSPGGGPSPLHF. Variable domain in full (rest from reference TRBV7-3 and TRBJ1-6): GAGVSQTPSNKVTEKGKYVELRCDPISGHTALYWYRQSLGQGPEFLIYFQGTGAADDSGLPNDRFFAVRPEGSVSTLKIQRTERGDSAVYLCASSPGGGPSPLHFGNGTRLTVT.

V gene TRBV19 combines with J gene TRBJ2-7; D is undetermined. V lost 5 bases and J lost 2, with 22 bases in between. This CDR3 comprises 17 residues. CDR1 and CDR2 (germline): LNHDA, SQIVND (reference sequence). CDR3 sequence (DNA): TGTGCCAGTAGTTCATTTGACTCCAACCTCGAAGCCTACGAGCAGTACTTC. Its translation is CASSSFDSNLEAYEQYF.

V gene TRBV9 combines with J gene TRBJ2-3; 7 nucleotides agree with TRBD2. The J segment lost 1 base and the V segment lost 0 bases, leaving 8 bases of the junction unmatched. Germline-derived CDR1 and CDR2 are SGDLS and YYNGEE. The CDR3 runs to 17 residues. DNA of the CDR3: TGTGCCAGCAGCGTAGGGGTGCGGGAGTTGGGCACAGATACGCAGTATTTT. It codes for CASSVGVRELGTDTQYF.

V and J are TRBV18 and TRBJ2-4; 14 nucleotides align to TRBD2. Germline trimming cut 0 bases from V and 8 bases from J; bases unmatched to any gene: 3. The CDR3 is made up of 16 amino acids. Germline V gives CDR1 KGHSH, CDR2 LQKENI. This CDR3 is CASSPPGTSGRDIQYF. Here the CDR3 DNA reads TGTGCCAGCTCACCACCCGGGACTAGCGGGAGAGACATTCAGTACTTC.

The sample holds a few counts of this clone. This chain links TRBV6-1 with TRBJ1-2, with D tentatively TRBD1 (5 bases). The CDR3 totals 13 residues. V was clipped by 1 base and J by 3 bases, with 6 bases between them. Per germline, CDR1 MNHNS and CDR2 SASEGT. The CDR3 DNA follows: TGTGCCAGCAGTGAAGGACAGTACTATGGCTACACCTTC. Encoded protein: CASSEGQYYGYTF.

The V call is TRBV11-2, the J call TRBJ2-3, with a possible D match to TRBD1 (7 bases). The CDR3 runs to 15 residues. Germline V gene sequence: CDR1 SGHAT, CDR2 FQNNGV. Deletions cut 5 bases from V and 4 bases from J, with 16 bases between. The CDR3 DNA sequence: TGTGCCAGCAGCCCCCTCAGGGGGGCCGCAGATACGCAGTATTTT. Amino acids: CASSPLRGAADTQYF. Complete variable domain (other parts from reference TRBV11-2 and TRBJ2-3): EAGVAQSPRYKIIEKRQSVAFWCNPISGHATLYWYQQILGQGPKLLIQFQNNGVVDDSQLPKDRFSAERLKGVDSTLKIQPAKLEDSAVYLCASSPLRGAADTQYFGPGTRLTVL.